This TCR beta chain was profiled in a study of blood T cells in healthy people across ages. With a J-beta primer mix and a sample-barcoded 5' primer, a second PCR ran about 6 to 11 cycles. TCRdb analysed the 5' RACE reads with MiXCR anew, one entry per CDR3 protein. The sample includes about 1.1 million distinct CDR3 sequences, around two fifths of them seen just once. This clonotype is a singleton in its sample. The CDR3 covers 12 residues. Per the germline V gene, CDR1 is DFQATT and CDR2 is SNEGSKA (reference sequence). V was trimmed by 4 bases and J by 3 bases, leaving 7 bases between them. The receptor comes from a man between 18 and 29 years old in good health. Sequenced material: blood. The chain uses TRBV20-1 and TRBJ1-3; TRBD1 might be the D (5 bases). Written as DNA, the CDR3 is TGCAGTGCTACAGGGTTTGGAAACACCATATATTTT. Its protein product is CSATGFGNTIYF.